This T cell receptor beta chain was found in a study of blood T cell repertoires in COVID-19. Overall study context: Donors in the United States, Italy and Spain gave samples during acute or convalescent COVID-19. Nucleic acid was either cDNA or gDNA, and it came from T cells, B-cell-depleted T cells, or PBMCs.

Methods used by the authors: The authors estimated nucleated cell counts from reference gene primer amplification. This table comes from immunoSEQ multiplex PCR, and its TCRdb copy is limited to in-frame clones, with some not included. V and J calls and clone size are as listed in that table; D and trimming were resolved from the DNA. The sample includes hundreds of thousands of clones, around 80% seen only once; the top ten take 27%. The CDR3 sequence is 14 residues long. Trimming left V 4 bases short and J 3 bases short, with 12 bases between. Germline V gene data show CDR1 as SNHLY and CDR2 as FYNNEI.

The TCR originated in a man aged 40-49 years with acute or convalescent COVID-19. The chain couples TRBV2 to TRBJ1-2; no definite D call. The sample consisted of peripheral blood. The CDR3 reads CASSAFQEDYGYTF. The DNA for the CDR3 is TGTGCCAGCAGTGCCTTCCAAGAGGACTATGGCTACACCTTC.